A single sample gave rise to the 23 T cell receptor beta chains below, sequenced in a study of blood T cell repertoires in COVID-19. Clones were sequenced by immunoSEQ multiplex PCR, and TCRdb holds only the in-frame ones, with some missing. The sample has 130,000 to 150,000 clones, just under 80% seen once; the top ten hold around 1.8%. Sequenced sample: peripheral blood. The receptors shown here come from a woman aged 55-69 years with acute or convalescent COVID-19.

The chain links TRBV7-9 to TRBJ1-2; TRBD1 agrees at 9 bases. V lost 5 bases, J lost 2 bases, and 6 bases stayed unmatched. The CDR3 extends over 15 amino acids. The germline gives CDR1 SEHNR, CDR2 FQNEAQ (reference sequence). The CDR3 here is CASSPGQGLNYGYTF. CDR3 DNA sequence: TGTGCCAGCAGCCCTGGACAGGGGTTGAACTATGGCTACACCTTC.

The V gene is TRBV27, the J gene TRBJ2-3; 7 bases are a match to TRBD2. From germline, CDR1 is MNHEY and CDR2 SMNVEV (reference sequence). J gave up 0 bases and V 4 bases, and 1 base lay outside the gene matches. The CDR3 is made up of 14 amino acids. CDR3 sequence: CASSWGGSTDTQYF. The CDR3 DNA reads TGTGCCAGCAGTTGGGGGGGGAGCACAGATACGCAGTATTTT.

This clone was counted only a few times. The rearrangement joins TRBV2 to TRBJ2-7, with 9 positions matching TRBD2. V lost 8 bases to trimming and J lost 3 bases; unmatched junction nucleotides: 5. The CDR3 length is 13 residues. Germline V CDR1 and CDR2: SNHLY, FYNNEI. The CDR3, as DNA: TGTGCCAGCTATGCACTAGCGGGCTACGAGCAGTACTTC. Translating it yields CASYALAGYEQYF.

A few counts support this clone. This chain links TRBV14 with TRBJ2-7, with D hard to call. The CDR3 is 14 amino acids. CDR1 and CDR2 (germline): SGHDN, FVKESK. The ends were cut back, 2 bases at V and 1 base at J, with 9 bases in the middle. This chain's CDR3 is CASSQIPFSYEQYF. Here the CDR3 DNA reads TGTGCCAGCAGCCAAATCCCTTTTTCCTACGAGCAGTACTTC.

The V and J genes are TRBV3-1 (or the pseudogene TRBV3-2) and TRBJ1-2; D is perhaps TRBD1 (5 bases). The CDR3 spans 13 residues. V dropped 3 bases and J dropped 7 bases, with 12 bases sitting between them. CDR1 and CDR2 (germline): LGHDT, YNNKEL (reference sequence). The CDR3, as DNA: TGTGCCAGCAGCCAGGGGGGGGATCGTGGCTACACCTTC. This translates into CASSQGGDRGYTF.

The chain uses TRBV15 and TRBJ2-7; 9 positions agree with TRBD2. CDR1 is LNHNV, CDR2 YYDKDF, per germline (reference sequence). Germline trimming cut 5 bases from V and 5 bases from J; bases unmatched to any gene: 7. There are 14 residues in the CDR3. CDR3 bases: TGTGCCACCAGCTTAGCGGGAGAGGCAAACGAGCAGTACTTC. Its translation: CATSLAGEANEQYF.

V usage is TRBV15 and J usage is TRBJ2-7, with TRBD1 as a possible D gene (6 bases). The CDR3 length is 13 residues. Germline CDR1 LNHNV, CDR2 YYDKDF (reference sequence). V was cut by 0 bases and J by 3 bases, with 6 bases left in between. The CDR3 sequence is CATSREQGYEQYF. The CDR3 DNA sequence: TGTGCCACCAGCAGAGAACAGGGCTACGAGCAGTACTTC.

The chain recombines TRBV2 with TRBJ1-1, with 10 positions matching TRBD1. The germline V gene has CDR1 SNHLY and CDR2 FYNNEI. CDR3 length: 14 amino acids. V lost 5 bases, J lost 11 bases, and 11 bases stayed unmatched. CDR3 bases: TGTGCCAGCAGTACCGGGACAGGGGCCACCAGGGCTTTCTTT. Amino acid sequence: CASSTGTGATRAFF.

The CDR3 spells CASGLGSEKLFF. CDR3 nucleotides: TGTGCCAGCGGCCTTGGGAGTGAAAAACTGTTTTTT. V gene TRBV28 combines with J gene TRBJ1-4, with D unresolved. V lost 8 bases to trimming and J lost 7 bases, with 11 bases between them. This CDR3 region has 12 residues. Germline V CDR1 and CDR2: MDHEN, SYDVKM.

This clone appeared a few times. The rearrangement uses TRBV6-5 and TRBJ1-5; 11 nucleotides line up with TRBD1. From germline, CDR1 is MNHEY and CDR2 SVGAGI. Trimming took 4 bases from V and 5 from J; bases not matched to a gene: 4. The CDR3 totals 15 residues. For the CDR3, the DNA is TGTGCCAGCAGTTGGACAGGGGGCGCCGATCAGCCCCAGCATTTT. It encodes CASSWTGGADQPQHF.

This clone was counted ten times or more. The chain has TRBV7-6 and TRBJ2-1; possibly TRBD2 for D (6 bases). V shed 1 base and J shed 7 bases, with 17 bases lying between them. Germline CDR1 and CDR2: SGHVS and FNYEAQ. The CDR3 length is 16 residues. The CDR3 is CASSLGGLAPGNEQFF. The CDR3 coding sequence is TGTGCCAGCAGCTTAGGAGGGCTAGCGCCCGGGAATGAGCAGTTCTTC.

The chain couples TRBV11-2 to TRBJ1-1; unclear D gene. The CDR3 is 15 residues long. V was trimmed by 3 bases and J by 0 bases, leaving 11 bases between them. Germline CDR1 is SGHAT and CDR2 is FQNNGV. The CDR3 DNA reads TGTGCCAGCAGCTTTTACGCACGGTTGAACACTGAAGCTTTCTTT. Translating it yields CASSFYARLNTEAFF.

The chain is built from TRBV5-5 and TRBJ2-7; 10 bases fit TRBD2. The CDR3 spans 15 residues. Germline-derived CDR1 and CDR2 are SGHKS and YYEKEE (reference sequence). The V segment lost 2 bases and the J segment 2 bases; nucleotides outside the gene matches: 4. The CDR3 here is CASSFSGGAAYEQYF. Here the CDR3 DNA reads TGTGCCAGCAGCTTCAGCGGGGGGGCCGCCTACGAGCAGTACTTC.

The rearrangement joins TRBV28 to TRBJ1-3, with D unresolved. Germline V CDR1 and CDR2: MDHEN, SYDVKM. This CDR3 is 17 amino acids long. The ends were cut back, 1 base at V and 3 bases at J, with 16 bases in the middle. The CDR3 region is CASSLYGRVTLGNTIYF. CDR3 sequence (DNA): TGTGCCAGCAGTTTATATGGGAGGGTCACCCTTGGAAACACCATATATTTT.

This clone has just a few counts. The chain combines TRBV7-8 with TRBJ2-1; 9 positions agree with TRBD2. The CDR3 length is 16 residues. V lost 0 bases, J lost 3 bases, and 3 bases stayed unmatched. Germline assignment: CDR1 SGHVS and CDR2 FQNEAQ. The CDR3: CASSLAAGGGYNEQFF. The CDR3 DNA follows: TGTGCCAGCAGCTTAGCCGCGGGAGGGGGCTACAATGAGCAGTTCTTC.

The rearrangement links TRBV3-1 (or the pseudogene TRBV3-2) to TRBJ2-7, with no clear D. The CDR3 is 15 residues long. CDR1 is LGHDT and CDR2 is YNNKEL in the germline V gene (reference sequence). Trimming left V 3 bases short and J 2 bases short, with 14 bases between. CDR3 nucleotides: TGTGCCAGCAGCCATCTACAGATAAACACCTACGAGCAGTACTTC. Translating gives CASSHLQINTYEQYF.

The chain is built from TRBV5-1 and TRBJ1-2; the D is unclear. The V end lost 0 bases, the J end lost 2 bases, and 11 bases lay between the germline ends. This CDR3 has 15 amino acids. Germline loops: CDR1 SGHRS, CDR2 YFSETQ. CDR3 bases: TGCGCCAGCAGCTTGGGGCACAGCTTGAACTATGGCTACACCTTC. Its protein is CASSLGHSLNYGYTF.

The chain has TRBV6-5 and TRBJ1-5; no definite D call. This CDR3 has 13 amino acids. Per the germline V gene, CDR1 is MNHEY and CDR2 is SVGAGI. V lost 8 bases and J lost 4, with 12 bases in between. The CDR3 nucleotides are TGTGCCAGCGGAAGCCGGGAAAATCAGCCCCAGCATTTT. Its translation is CASGSRENQPQHF.

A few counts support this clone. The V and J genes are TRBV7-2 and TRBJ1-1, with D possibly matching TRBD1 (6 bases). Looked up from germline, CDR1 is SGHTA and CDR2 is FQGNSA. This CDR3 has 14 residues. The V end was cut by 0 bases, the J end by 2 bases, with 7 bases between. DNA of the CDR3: TGTGCCAGCAGCTTAGCGGGGGCAAACACTGAAGCTTTCTTT. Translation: CASSLAGANTEAFF.

CDR3 amino acids: CSVEREGLYEQYF. DNA for the CDR3: TGCAGCGTTGAGCGGGAGGGCCTCTACGAGCAGTACTTC. The chain combines TRBV29-1 with TRBJ2-7; 9 bases map to TRBD2. Germline V gives CDR1 SQVTM, CDR2 ANQGSEA. This CDR3 contains 13 residues. Germline trimming cut 3 bases from V and 3 bases from J; bases unmatched to any gene: 3.

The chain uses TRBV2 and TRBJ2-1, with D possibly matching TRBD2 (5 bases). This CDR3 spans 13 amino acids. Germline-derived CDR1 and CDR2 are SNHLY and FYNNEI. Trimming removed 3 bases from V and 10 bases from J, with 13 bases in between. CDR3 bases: TGTGCCAGCAGTGATAGGTTCCGCGGGGAGCAGTTCTTC. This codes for CASSDRFRGEQFF.

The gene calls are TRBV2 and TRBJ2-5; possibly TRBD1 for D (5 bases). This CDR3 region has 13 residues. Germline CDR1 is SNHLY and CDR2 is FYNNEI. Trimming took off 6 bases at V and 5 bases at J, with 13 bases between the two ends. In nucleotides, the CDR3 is TGTGCCAGCAGGCTACAGACAGCTGAGACCCAGTACTTC. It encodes CASRLQTAETQYF. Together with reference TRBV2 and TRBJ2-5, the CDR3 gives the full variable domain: EPEVTQTPSHQVTQMGQEVILRCVPISNHLYFYWYRQILGQKVEFLVSFYNNEISEKSEIFDDQFSVERPDGSNFTLKIRSTKLEDSAMYFCASRLQTAETQYFGPGTRLLVL.

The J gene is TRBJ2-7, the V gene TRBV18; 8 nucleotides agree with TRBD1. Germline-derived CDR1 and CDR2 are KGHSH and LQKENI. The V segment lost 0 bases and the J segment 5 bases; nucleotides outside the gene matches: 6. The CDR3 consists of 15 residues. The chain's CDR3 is CASSPPFSGGDEQYF. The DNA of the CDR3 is TGTGCCAGCTCACCACCGTTCTCAGGGGGCGACGAGCAGTACTTC.